Listed below are T cell receptor beta chains from one sample, sequenced in a study of blood T cell repertoires in COVID-19. The repertoire was sequenced with immunoSEQ multiplex PCR; TCRdb's copy has only in-frame clones and lacks some. The sample shows approximately 220,000 clones, approximately 83% of them seen only once. Source material: peripheral blood. The receptors here all came from a woman aged 55-69 years with acute or convalescent COVID-19. CDR3s include the opening cysteine and the closing phenylalanine or tryptophan. D genes are given only for firm matches. The size of a clone is reported for some rows only, either as once, few or many, or as a class for expanded clones.

D: NA
size: NA
V: TRBV5-1
J: TRBJ2-2
DNA: TGCGCCAGCAGCTCGCGGACATGGGACACCGGGGAGCTGTTTTTT
CDR3: CASSSRTWDTGELFF

D: TRBD2
size: NA
V: TRBV11-1
J: TRBJ2-3
DNA: TGTGCCAGCAGCTCTGTAGCGGGGTCCACAGATACGCAGTATTTT
CDR3: CASSSVAGSTDTQYF

D: NA
size: NA
V: TRBV5-1
J: TRBJ1-1
DNA: TGCGCCAGCAGCTTGGTAGGCGGGCAGTGGGGAGTGAACACTGAAGCTTTCTTT
CDR3: CASSLVGGQWGVNTEAFF

D: TRBD1
size: NA
V: TRBV5-6
J: TRBJ1-2
DNA: TGTGCCAGCAGCTTCCGGACAGGGCACCTTGGCTACACCTTC
CDR3: CASSFRTGHLGYTF

D: TRBD1
size: NA
V: TRBV7-9
J: TRBJ2-7
DNA: TGTGCCAGCAGCAGATCCCTCTCGGGACAGGCAAACTACGAGCAGTACTTC
CDR3: CASSRSLSGQANYEQYF

D: NA
size: NA
V: TRBV6-5
J: TRBJ1-6
DNA: TGTGCCAGCAATGCCTTGGCCAATTCACCCCTCCACTTT
CDR3: CASNALANSPLHF

D: NA
size: NA
V: TRBV11-2
J: TRBJ1-2
DNA: TGTGCCAGCAGCTTAGGCTGGTCAGGGGATGGCTACACCTTC
CDR3: CASSLGWSGDGYTF

D: NA
size: NA
V: TRBV11-2
J: TRBJ2-7
DNA: TGTGCCAGCAGCTTAGGGGCAGGGCTGACCTACGAGCAGTACTTC
CDR3: CASSLGAGLTYEQYF

D: NA
size: NA
V: TRBV12-3/TRBV12-4
J: TRBJ2-3
DNA: TGTGCCAGCAGTACGACTCCTCATACGCAGTATTTT
CDR3: CASSTTPHTQYF

D: NA
size: NA
V: TRBV19
J: TRBJ1-5
DNA: TGTGCCAGTAGTATCTTAGACAATAGCAATCAGCCCCAGCATTTT
CDR3: CASSILDNSNQPQHF

D: TRBD1
size: once
V: TRBV5-4
J: TRBJ1-2
DNA: TGTGCCAGCAGCCATGGGGGACAGGGGGCTTTTGGGTATGGCTACACCTTC
CDR3: CASSHGGQGAFGYGYTF

D: NA
size: once
V: TRBV5-8
J: TRBJ2-4
DNA: TGTGCCAGCAGATGGAGGGGGCGGAAAAACATTCAGTACTTC
CDR3: CASRWRGRKNIQYF

D: NA
size: NA
V: TRBV5-1
J: TRBJ2-5
DNA: TGCGCCAGCAGCTTTCGGTTCGAAGAGACCCAGTACTTC
CDR3: CASSFRFEETQYF

D: NA
size: NA
V: TRBV4-1
J: TRBJ2-3
DNA: TGCGCCAGCAGCCGGTCGGCAGGGCTGAGGACAGATACGCAGTATTTT
CDR3: CASSRSAGLRTDTQYF

D: NA
size: once
V: TRBV7-9
J: TRBJ1-3
DNA: TGTGCCAGCAGCTCTACAGGGACCTACTCTGGAAACACCATATATTTT
CDR3: CASSSTGTYSGNTIYF

D: NA
size: once
V: TRBV6-4
J: TRBJ1-2
DNA: TGTGCCAGAACAGTACCTGCGGGGGGGACTATTAACTATGGCTACACCTTC
CDR3: CARTVPAGGTINYGYTF

D: NA
size: NA
V: TRBV19
J: TRBJ2-1
DNA: TGTGCCAGTAGTATAGAGGGCCCAAGAATCCCCAATGAGCAGTTCTTC
CDR3: CASSIEGPRIPNEQFF

D: TRBD2
size: once
V: TRBV20-1
J: TRBJ2-7
DNA: TGCAGTGCTAGTCCACCGGGACTAGCGAGCGAGCAGTACTTC
CDR3: CSASPPGLASEQYF

D: NA
size: NA
V: TRBV18
J: TRBJ1-1
DNA: TGTGCCAGCTCACCGGGGGGGGACACTGAAGCTTTCTTT
CDR3: CASSPGGDTEAFF

D: NA
size: NA
V: TRBV11-2
J: TRBJ2-5
DNA: TGTGCCAGCAGTTTAACCCTGTACGGGGGAGAAGAGACCCAGTACTTC
CDR3: CASSLTLYGGEETQYF

D: NA
size: NA
V: TRBV21-1
J: TRBJ1-6
DNA: TGTGCCAGCAGCGACTCAGTTAGGGGACAGGGGGCTTCACCCCTCCACTTT
CDR3: CASSDSVRGQGASPLHF

D: TRBD2
size: NA
V: TRBV3-1/TRBV3-2
J: TRBJ2-5
DNA: TGTGCCAGCAGCCAGCGGGGGGGATACCAAGAGACCCAGTACTTC
CDR3: CASSQRGGYQETQYF

D: NA
size: NA
V: TRBV5-1
J: TRBJ1-1
DNA: TGCGCCAGCAGAGTTCAGGGGAACACTGAAGCTTTCTTT
CDR3: CASRVQGNTEAFF

D: TRBD1
size: NA
V: TRBV28
J: TRBJ2-7
DNA: TGTGCCAGCAGTTTGCTCGGGACAGGGCGTTACGAGCAGTACTTC
CDR3: CASSLLGTGRYEQYF

D: TRBD1
size: NA
V: TRBV5-6
J: TRBJ2-6
DNA: TGTGCCAGCAGCTCACTTGACAGGGGTTCCTTCTCTGGGGCCAACGTCCTGACTTTC
CDR3: CASSSLDRGSFSGANVLTF

D: NA
size: NA
V: TRBV5-1
J: TRBJ2-3
DNA: TGCGCCAGCAGCTTTTCTCCGGGGGGCCGGGATACGCAGTATTTT
CDR3: CASSFSPGGRDTQYF

D: TRBD1
size: NA
V: TRBV15
J: TRBJ1-2
DNA: TGTGCCACCAGCAGAGATCGACAGGGTGGCTACACCTTC
CDR3: CATSRDRQGGYTF

D: TRBD1
size: NA
V: TRBV4-1
J: TRBJ1-2
DNA: TGCGCCAGCAGCCAAGTCTGGCCCTTGCTGGACAGGACTAATGGCTACACCTTC
CDR3: CASSQVWPLLDRTNGYTF

D: NA
size: NA
V: TRBV5-6
J: TRBJ2-1
DNA: TGTGCCAGCAGCCCCGCGGGCAGATTCAATGAGCAGTTCTTC
CDR3: CASSPAGRFNEQFF

D: NA
size: NA
V: TRBV6-5
J: TRBJ2-7
DNA: TGTGCCAGCAGTTACTCGATGAGCGGGTACGAGCAGTACTTC
CDR3: CASSYSMSGYEQYF

D: NA
size: NA
V: TRBV7-2
J: TRBJ1-2
DNA: TGTGCCAGCGGGTTAACGGGGTATGGCTACACCTTC
CDR3: CASGLTGYGYTF

D: TRBD1
size: NA
V: TRBV29-1
J: TRBJ1-6
DNA: TGCAGCGTTCAGACAGGGGATAGGGATTCACCCCTCCACTTT
CDR3: CSVQTGDRDSPLHF

D: TRBD2
size: once
V: TRBV27
J: TRBJ2-3
DNA: TGTGCCAGCAGTTTAGGTCTGGGACTAGCGGGGTTAGATACGCAGTATTTT
CDR3: CASSLGLGLAGLDTQYF

D: TRBD2
size: NA
V: TRBV5-1
J: TRBJ2-1
DNA: TGCGCCAGCAGCGTCAGCGGGGTTACCTACAATGAGCAGTTCTTC
CDR3: CASSVSGVTYNEQFF

D: NA
size: NA
V: TRBV21-1
J: TRBJ2-4
DNA: TGTGCCAGCAACGACAGTGGGGACATTCAGTACTTC
CDR3: CASNDSGDIQYF

D: NA
size: few
V: TRBV13
J: TRBJ1-1
DNA: TGTGCCAGCAGCTACGCGGGACTGAACACTGAAGCTTTCTTT
CDR3: CASSYAGLNTEAFF

D: TRBD1
size: NA
V: TRBV19
J: TRBJ1-1
DNA: TGTGCCAGTAGAAACAGGGGAAACACTGAAGCTTTCTTT
CDR3: CASRNRGNTEAFF

D: NA
size: once
V: TRBV19
J: TRBJ1-2
DNA: TGTGCCAGTGGCCGGGACTTTCAAGGCTACACCTTC
CDR3: CASGRDFQGYTF

D: NA
size: once
V: TRBV9
J: TRBJ1-1
DNA: TGTGCCAGCAGCGTCAACCATGGGGGGGAGAACACTGAAGCTTTCTTT
CDR3: CASSVNHGGENTEAFF

D: NA
size: NA
V: TRBV10-3
J: TRBJ2-5
DNA: TGTGCCAGCAGTGGGCAGCGGCAAGAGACCCAGTACTTC
CDR3: CASSGQRQETQYF

D: NA
size: NA
V: TRBV6-6
J: TRBJ1-6
DNA: TGTGCCAGCAGTCCCCAGGTGGACTATTCACCCCTCCACTTT
CDR3: CASSPQVDYSPLHF

D: NA
size: NA
V: TRBV27
J: TRBJ1-6
DNA: TGTGCCAGCAGTTTAGGCCCGAAGAATTCACCCCTCCACTTT
CDR3: CASSLGPKNSPLHF

D: TRBD2
size: NA
V: TRBV5-6
J: TRBJ2-3
DNA: TGTGCCAGCAGCTTGGGGTATGGTAGTAGCGGGGAACGCGGTACGCAGTATTTT
CDR3: CASSLGYGSSGERGTQYF

D: TRBD1
size: NA
V: TRBV5-6
J: TRBJ1-1
DNA: TGTGCCAGCAGCTTGAAACCCGGACAGGGAAACACTGAAGCTTTCTTT
CDR3: CASSLKPGQGNTEAFF